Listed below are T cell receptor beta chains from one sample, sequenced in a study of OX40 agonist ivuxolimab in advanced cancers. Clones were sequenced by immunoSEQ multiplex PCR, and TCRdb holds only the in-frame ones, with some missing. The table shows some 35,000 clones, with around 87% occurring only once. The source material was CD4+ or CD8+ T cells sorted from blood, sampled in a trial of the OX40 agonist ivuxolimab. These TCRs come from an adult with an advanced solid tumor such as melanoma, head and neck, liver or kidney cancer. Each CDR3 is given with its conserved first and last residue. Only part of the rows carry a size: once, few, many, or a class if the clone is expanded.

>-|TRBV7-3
CASSVNNQPQHF
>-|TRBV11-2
CASSLGLAPNEKLFF
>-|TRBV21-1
CASSLRTDPDTQYF
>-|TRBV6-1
CASSEPHATEAFF
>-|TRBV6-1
CASSVQGSEQYF
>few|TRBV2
CASSEAGRGLGGYTF
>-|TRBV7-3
CASSLKGSGELFF
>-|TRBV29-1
CSVEQGYTMYF
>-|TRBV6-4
CASDEHEGAGSSPLHF
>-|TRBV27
CASSLRGGAAWFF
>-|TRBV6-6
CASSPVQETQYF
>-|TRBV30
CAWSLGTAYNEQFF
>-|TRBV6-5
CASRVSADNEQFF
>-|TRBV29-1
CSVAGQGSEKLFF
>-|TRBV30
CAWSVGGAKGEQYF
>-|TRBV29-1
CSGRQGANEQYF
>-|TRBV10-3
CAIRSVAGSSYNSPLHF
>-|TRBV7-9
CASSFPGGREQYF
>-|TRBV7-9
CASENSGKLSTDTQYF
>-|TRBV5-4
CASSPRINTGELFF
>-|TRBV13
CASSLDGGYTGELFF
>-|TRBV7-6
CASSSVGTQDQAEAFF
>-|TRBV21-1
CASSKVGGDGYTF
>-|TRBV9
CASSQWVSSYNEQFF
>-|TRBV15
CATSGSGVGQETQYF
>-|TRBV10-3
CAHKGGERETGELFF
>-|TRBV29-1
CSTRQGSNTGELFF
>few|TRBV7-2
CASSLKTGDQPQHF
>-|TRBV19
CASSFGQGAGTQYF
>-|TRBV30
CAWSVGPPQAKNIQYF
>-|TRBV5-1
CASSDTGTGLGGELFF
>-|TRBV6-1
CASSVDRGSEAFF
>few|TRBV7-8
CASSLARGEVGYTF
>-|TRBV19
CASSRTSGTDTQYF
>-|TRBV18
CASSPDYSSYEQYF
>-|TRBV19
CASSKLAGVGTGELFF
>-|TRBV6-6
CASSYRAAGRPETQYF
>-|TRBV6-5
CASSYRDRVYGYTF
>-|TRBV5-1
CASSLGGRSETQYF
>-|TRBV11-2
CASRGPRTNEQFF
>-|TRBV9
CASSGPSYNEQFF
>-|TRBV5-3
CARSVRDNKSSGANVLTF
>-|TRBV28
CASISDSEAFF
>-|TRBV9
CASSVFTTDTQYF
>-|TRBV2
CASRGTLRTGELFF
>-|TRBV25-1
CASSRDWDSPLHF
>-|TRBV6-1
CATQGVGETQYF
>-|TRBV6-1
CASSRQTAYEQYF
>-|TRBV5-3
CAPPGTSGGSYEQYF
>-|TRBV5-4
CASSLEPTGWTGELFF
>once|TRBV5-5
CASSRTSEQYF
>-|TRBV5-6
CASSRQGSETQYF
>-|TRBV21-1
CASSKPGWKGDYNQPQHF